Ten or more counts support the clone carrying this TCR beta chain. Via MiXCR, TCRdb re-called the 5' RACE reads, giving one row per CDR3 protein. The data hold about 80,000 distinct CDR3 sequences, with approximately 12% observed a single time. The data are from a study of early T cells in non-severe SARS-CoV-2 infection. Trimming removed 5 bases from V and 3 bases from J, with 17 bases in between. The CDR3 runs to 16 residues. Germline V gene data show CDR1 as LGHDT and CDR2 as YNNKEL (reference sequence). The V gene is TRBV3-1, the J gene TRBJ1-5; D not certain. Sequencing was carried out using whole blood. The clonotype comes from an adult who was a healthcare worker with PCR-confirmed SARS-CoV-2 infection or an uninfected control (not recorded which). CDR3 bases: TGTGCCAGCAGCGCTAGCCAGTTGGGGAACAATCAGCCCCAGCATTTT. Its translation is CASSASQLGNNQPQHF.